Listed here are 18 T cell receptor beta chains from one sample, sequenced in a study of cytotoxic CD8 clonotypes in ibrutinib-treated CLL (dated by TCRdb to the early 2020s). Library construction relied on the immunoSEQ multiplex PCR assay. TCRdb's version of the immuneACCESS table is confined to in-frame rearrangements and falls short of the full clone set. An unresolved V gene accounts for under half of the shortfall where checked; the remainder is of unknown origin. The sample includes some 310,000 clones, with around four fifths observed a single time. The top ten hold 6.5% to 8% of the sample. The specimen was PBMCs, collected before ibrutinib treatment. The receptor source for this set is a human donor with chronic lymphocytic leukemia.

With respect to this clone: One junction end does not reproduce the germline sequence, and a read error may be involved. The CDR3 here is CAWSVGNAEAFF. The CDR3, as DNA: TGTGCCTGGAGTGTTGGGAACGCTGAAGCTTTCTTT. V usage is TRBV30 and J usage is TRBJ1-1; D remains unclear. This CDR3 has 12 amino acids. The germline gives CDR1 GTSNPN, CDR2 SVGIG (reference sequence).

V usage is TRBV9 and J usage is TRBJ2-7; D tentatively reads TRBD1 or TRBD2 (5 bases each). There are 16 residues in the CDR3. CDR1 is SGDLS, CDR2 YYNGEE, per germline. Deletions cut 7 bases from V and 0 bases from J, with 20 bases between. The CDR3 DNA follows: TGTGCCAGCTCTGCCGGGACGGCAGCCGCCTCCTACGAGCAGTACTTC. This encodes CASSAGTAAASYEQYF.

The chain carries TRBV6-5 and TRBJ1-1; TRBD1 might be the D (5 bases). CDR3 length equals 13 residues. Germline CDR1 MNHEY, CDR2 SVGAGI. V was shortened by 7 bases and J by 4 bases, with 13 bases between the two germline ends. CDR3 coding DNA: TGTGCCAGCACCAGGGCCGCGGGCACTGAAGCTTTCTTT. Its translation is CASTRAAGTEAFF.

The genes are TRBV30 and TRBJ2-7; D might be TRBD2 (5 bases). Looked up from germline, CDR1 is GTSNPN and CDR2 is SVGIG (reference sequence). The V and J ends lost 0 bases and 3 bases respectively, with 9 bases between them. This CDR3 is built from 13 residues. The CDR3: CAWSVASFYEQYF. The CDR3 region has the DNA TGTGCCTGGAGTGTGGCTAGCTTCTACGAGCAGTACTTC.

The rearrangement uses TRBV29-1 and TRBJ2-1; 11 nucleotides match TRBD2. The junction had 5 bases not matched to a gene; V was cut back by 6 bases and J by 7 bases. The length of the CDR3 is 13 residues. CDR1 and CDR2 from the germline V gene are SQVTM and ANQGSEA. CDR3: CSVAGLAENEQFF. Written as DNA, the CDR3 is TGCAGCGTCGCGGGACTAGCGGAAAATGAGCAGTTCTTC.

The genes are TRBV30 and TRBJ2-5, with 7 positions matching TRBD1. This CDR3 comprises 13 residues. J gave up 4 bases and V 5 bases, and 7 bases lay outside the gene matches. The germline gives CDR1 GTSNPN, CDR2 SVGIG (reference sequence). Here the CDR3 DNA reads TGTGCCTGGGCAACAGGGGTAGGAGAGACCCAGTACTTC. Residues: CAWATGVGETQYF. The complete variable domain, with remaining parts taken from reference TRBV30 and TRBJ2-5, reads SQTIHQWPATLVQPVGSPLSLECTVEGTSNPNLYWYRQAAGRGLQLLFYSVGIGQISSEVPQNLSASRPQDRQFILSSKKLLLSDSGFYLCAWATGVGETQYFGPGTRLLVL.

The chain has TRBV30 and TRBJ1-1, with TRBD1 identical over 7 bases. The CDR3 contains 16 residues. V lost 0 bases, J lost 4 bases, and 11 bases stayed unmatched. Germline CDR1 is GTSNPN and CDR2 is SVGIG (reference sequence). The CDR3 protein is CAWSVKRARGSTEAFF. Written as DNA, the CDR3 is TGTGCCTGGAGTGTAAAGCGGGCCAGGGGGAGCACTGAAGCTTTCTTT. Looking up the rest from reference TRBV30 and TRBJ1-1 gives the full variable domain: SQTIHQWPATLVQPVGSPLSLECTVEGTSNPNLYWYRQAAGRGLQLLFYSVGIGQISSEVPQNLSASRPQDRQFILSSKKLLLSDSGFYLCAWSVKRARGSTEAFFGQGTRLTVV.

CDR3 in amino acids: CSGQAPNEQFF. In DNA, the CDR3 is TGCAGTGGTCAGGCCCCCAATGAGCAGTTCTTC. This chain joins TRBV20-1 and TRBJ2-1; D ambiguous. Germline V gene lookup returns CDR1 DFQATT and CDR2 SNEGSKA (reference sequence). CDR3 size: 11 residues. Trimming pared 7 bases from V and 6 bases from J, leaving 10 bases between.

This sequence joins TRBV30 and TRBJ1-1; D is unclear. V gave up 4 bases and J gave up 1 base, with 10 bases separating them. Germline CDR1 and CDR2: GTSNPN and SVGIG (reference sequence). This CDR3 comprises 13 residues. The CDR3 reads CAWNLRRNTEAFF. The CDR3 DNA reads as TGTGCCTGGAATCTGCGAAGGAACACTGAAGCTTTCTTT.

The chain joins TRBV5-8 to TRBJ2-7; D gene ambiguous. The CDR3 runs 13 residues. Trimming took off 3 bases at V and 3 bases at J, with 10 bases between the two ends. CDR1 and CDR2 (germline): SGHTS, YDEGEE. CDR3 in amino acids: CASSSLGFYEQYF. For the CDR3, the DNA is TGTGCCAGCAGCTCTCTGGGCTTCTACGAGCAGTACTTC.

This chain uses TRBV28 with TRBJ1-1; TRBD1 agrees at 7 bases. The CDR3 runs 15 residues. J lost 3 bases, V lost 6 bases, and 10 bases had no gene match. Germline V CDR1 and CDR2: MDHEN, SYDVKM. This CDR3 is CASSSRQGLHTEAFF. As DNA, the CDR3 is TGTGCCAGCAGCTCGAGACAGGGTCTCCACACTGAAGCTTTCTTT.

This clone was observed once. The rearrangement uses TRBV2 and TRBJ2-7, with D perhaps TRBD2 (6 bases). The CDR3 extends over 15 amino acids. CDR1 and CDR2 from the germline V gene are SNHLY and FYNNEI. The ends were cut back, 4 bases at V and 2 bases at J, with 15 bases in the middle. The CDR3 protein is CASSAPAGATYEQYF. The DNA of the CDR3 is TGTGCCAGCAGTGCCCCAGCGGGTGCTACCTACGAGCAGTACTTC.

This clone was seen just once. The chain employs TRBV7-2 and TRBJ2-1, with 7 bases that match TRBD1. Germline V CDR1 and CDR2: SGHTA, FQGNSA. The V and J ends lost 7 bases and 0 bases, in that order; junction bases with no gene match: 3. The CDR3 loop spans 14 amino acids. The CDR3 loop reads CASTRQGSYNEQFF. The CDR3 DNA reads TGTGCCAGCACCCGACAGGGCTCCTACAATGAGCAGTTCTTC.

The chain carries TRBV5-6 and TRBJ2-2, with no clear D. V dropped 0 bases and J dropped 1 base, with 7 bases sitting between them. In germline, CDR1 is SGHDT, CDR2 YYEEEE. The CDR3 runs 15 residues. For the CDR3, the DNA is TGTGCCAGCAGCTTGGCCCGCGGGAACACCGGGGAGCTGTTTTTT. This codes for CASSLARGNTGELFF. Supplemented by reference TRBV5-6 and TRBJ2-2, the full variable domain reads DAGVTQSPTHLIKTRGQQVTLRCSPKSGHDTVSWYQQALGQGPQFIFQYYEEEERQRGNFPDRFSGHQFPNYSSELNVNALLLGDSALYLCASSLARGNTGELFFGEGSRLTVL.

This chain links TRBV7-2 with TRBJ2-1, with 12 bases identical to TRBD2. V lost 0 bases and J lost 6; bases outside the gene matches: 9. Germline V CDR1 and CDR2: SGHTA, FQGNSA. The CDR3 length is 18 residues. DNA of the CDR3: TGTGCCAGCAGCTTAGCGAGGGTGGCTAGCGGGAGGGGCAATGAGCAGTTCTTC. Protein: CASSLARVASGRGNEQFF.

The chain uses TRBV30 and TRBJ2-7; D is uncertain. Between the trimmed V and J ends, which lost 0 bases and 3 bases, there was a span of 6 bases. The CDR3 has 12 residues. Germline CDR1 GTSNPN, CDR2 SVGIG (reference sequence). CDR3 protein: CAWSVGNYEQYF. DNA of the CDR3: TGTGCCTGGAGTGTAGGCAACTACGAGCAGTACTTC.

V and J are TRBV7-2 and TRBJ1-5; possible D gene TRBD1, 5 bases. The CDR3 contains 15 residues. With 1 base removed from V and 5 bases from J, the gap between germline ends came to 12 bases. CDR1 and CDR2 from the germline V gene are SGHTA and FQGNSA. The CDR3 protein is CASSLVVQGHQPQHF. The CDR3 DNA sequence: TGTGCCAGCAGCTTAGTGGTGCAGGGCCATCAGCCCCAGCATTTT.

The rearrangement uses TRBV7-7 and TRBJ2-5; 9 positions match TRBD1. V trimming: 0 bases; J trimming: 5 bases; junction bases outside the gene matches: 7. The CDR3 consists of 16 residues. The V gene's germline CDR1 is SSHAT and CDR2 FNYEAQ (reference sequence). CDR3 DNA: TGTGCCAGCAGCTTAGCCGGGACAGGGATCCGGGAGACCCAGTACTTC. Its translation: CASSLAGTGIRETQYF.